The 21 T cell receptor beta chains presented below share a single source sample, sequenced in a study of PD-L1 blockade in urothelial cancer. Time point described: pretreatment peripheral blood. Only in-frame clones appear in the TCRdb table, and some are missing; sequencing was by immunoSEQ multiplex PCR. This repertoire shows fewer than 45,000 clones, more than 70% found once; its top ten account for around a quarter. This specimen consisted of PBMCs, obtained around atezolizumab (anti-PD-L1) treatment. The receptor source for this set is a donor aged 40 or over with urothelial cancer.

This rearrangement joins TRBV9 to TRBJ2-1; 8 bases line up with TRBD1. Germline V CDR1 and CDR2: SGDLS, YYNGEE. The CDR3 consists of 14 residues. J gave up 9 bases and V 2 bases, and 7 bases lay outside the gene matches. The CDR3 sequence: CASSVGRGRGEQFF. As DNA, the CDR3 is TGTGCCAGCAGCGTGGGCAGGGGGCGGGGTGAGCAGTTCTTC.

The chain recombines TRBV6-5 with TRBJ2-7, with TRBD2 as a possible D gene (5 bases). Per germline, CDR1 MNHEY and CDR2 SVGAGI. Trimming took 2 bases from V and 4 from J, leaving 18 bases between them. The CDR3 loop spans 16 amino acids. The CDR3 reads CASSYTPASSNYEQYF. The CDR3 DNA reads TGTGCCAGCAGTTACACCCCGGCTAGCTCTAATTACGAGCAGTACTTC.

V is TRBV5-4 and J is TRBJ2-3, with TRBD2 matching over 7 bases. The CDR3 covers 14 residues. After removal of 4 bases from V and 10 bases from J, the junction contained 12 bases not matched to a gene. The germline CDR1 and CDR2 sequences are SGHNT and YYREEE (reference sequence). The CDR3 reads CASSPPAGRGAQYF. CDR3 nucleotides: TGTGCCAGCAGCCCACCGGCCGGACGGGGGGCGCAGTATTTT.

The chain employs TRBV5-1 and TRBJ2-3, with 15 bases that match TRBD2. The V gene end was trimmed by 0 bases and the J gene end by 7 bases; junction bases not matched to a gene: 21. The CDR3 runs to 22 residues. Germline-derived CDR1 and CDR2 are SGHRS and YFSETQ. The CDR3 region is CASSLGDRDGTSGRSTIYTQYF. DNA for the CDR3: TGCGCCAGCAGCTTGGGTGACAGGGATGGGACTAGCGGGAGGTCCACGATATATACGCAGTATTTT.

The V and J genes are TRBV28 and TRBJ2-3; 15 nucleotides line up with TRBD2. Germline CDR1 is MDHEN and CDR2 is SYDVKM. The V and J ends lost 5 bases and 0 bases, in that order; junction bases with no gene match: 12. The CDR3 consists of 20 residues. In DNA form, the CDR3 reads TGTGCCAGCAGTAACCCGGGACTAGCGGGAGGCCCTTCTAGCACAGATACGCAGTATTTT. Its protein is CASSNPGLAGGPSSTDTQYF.

The chain combines TRBV30 with TRBJ2-1; no clear D. The germline V and J ends were trimmed by 0 bases and 9 bases, with 6 bases remaining between them. The CDR3 spans 11 residues. Germline V CDR1 and CDR2: GTSNPN, SVGIG (reference sequence). CDR3 loop: CAWSVRVEQFF. The CDR3, as DNA: TGTGCCTGGAGTGTACGAGTTGAGCAGTTCTTC.

This sequence joins TRBV27 and TRBJ2-2; 13 bases are a match to TRBD2. The trim removed 10 bases at V and 7 bases at J, leaving 18 bases unmatched. CDR1 and CDR2 (germline): MNHEY, SMNVEV (reference sequence). The CDR3 runs to 18 residues. CDR3 sequence: CATQPGLAGRGYVGELFF. The DNA of the CDR3 is TGTGCCACCCAACCGGGACTAGCGGGACGCGGTTATGTCGGGGAGCTGTTTTTT.

The chain uses TRBV11-3 and TRBJ2-7; TRBD2 might be the D (6 bases). The germline V gene encodes CDR1 SGHNT and CDR2 YENEEA. Trimming removed 5 bases at V and 5 bases at J, with 16 bases between. The CDR3 sequence is 14 residues long. This CDR3 reads CASSGWGELDEQYF. The CDR3 DNA is TGTGCCAGCAGCGGCTGGGGGGAGCTCGACGAGCAGTACTTC.

This clone was observed once. The J gene is TRBJ2-7, the V gene TRBV11-2, with D maybe TRBD1 (6 bases). CDR1 and CDR2 from the germline V gene are SGHAT and FQNNGV. The V end was cut by 5 bases, the J end by 5 bases, with 16 bases between. The CDR3 is 14 residues long. The CDR3 protein is CASSPGTPRDEQYF. The CDR3 DNA follows: TGTGCCAGCAGCCCGGGGACACCCAGGGACGAGCAGTACTTC.

The chain has TRBV7-3 and TRBJ2-2, with D possibly TRBD2 on 5 matching bases. Germline lookup yields CDR1 SGHTA and CDR2 FQGTGA. V lost 5 bases to trimming and J lost 6 bases, with 13 bases between them. This CDR3 is 14 amino acids long. Written as DNA, the CDR3 is TGTGCCAGCAGCCCGGCGGGTTGGGCCGGGGAGCTGTTTTTT. This gives the protein CASSPAGWAGELFF.

This clone was seen a handful of times. The V call is TRBV7-8, the J call TRBJ2-4, with TRBD2 as a possible D gene (5 bases). V dropped 3 bases and J dropped 6 bases, with 12 bases sitting between them. The CDR3 totals 14 residues. Per the germline V gene, CDR1 is SGHVS and CDR2 is FQNEAQ. In nucleotides, the CDR3 is TGTGCCAGCAGCTTTCTGAAGCGGAGAAACATTCAGTACTTC. Translating it yields CASSFLKRRNIQYF.

The V and J genes are TRBV29-1 and TRBJ1-2; 10 positions agree with TRBD1. J lost 7 bases, V lost 7 bases, and 6 bases had no gene match. This CDR3 has 12 residues. In germline, CDR1 is SQVTM, CDR2 ANQGSEA. The CDR3: CSAGTGAVGYTF. The CDR3 region has the DNA TGCAGCGCTGGGACAGGGGCCGTTGGCTACACCTTC.

This chain connects TRBV28 to TRBJ2-1, with 7 nucleotides matching TRBD1. The CDR3 extends over 16 amino acids. Germline-derived CDR1 and CDR2 are MDHEN and SYDVKM. Unmatched junction bases numbered 11, after V lost 5 bases and J lost 4 bases. Written as DNA, the CDR3 is TGTGCCAGCAGTATGAAGGGGGCCCCCCGATACAATGAGCAGTTCTTC. This gives the protein CASSMKGAPRYNEQFF.

The rearrangement uses TRBV7-6 and TRBJ2-3; 10 bases match TRBD2. Trimming at V came to 7 bases and at J to 0 bases, leaving 7 bases not matched to a gene. The CDR3 is 16 residues long. Looked up from germline, CDR1 is SGHVS and CDR2 is FNYEAQ. CDR3 region: CASTSGLARSTDTQYF. The CDR3 region has the DNA TGTGCCAGCACCTCGGGACTAGCGAGAAGCACAGATACGCAGTATTTT.

The chain joins TRBV6-5 to TRBJ2-1; D possibly corresponds to TRBD2 (5 bases). Germline V gene sequence: CDR1 MNHEY, CDR2 SVGAGI. The CDR3 has 11 amino acids. The germline V and J ends were trimmed by 8 bases and 9 bases, with 11 bases remaining between them. This CDR3 is CASGGLREQFF. The CDR3, as DNA: TGTGCCAGCGGAGGCCTGCGTGAGCAGTTCTTC.

The chain carries TRBV28 and TRBJ2-1, with 7 bases fitting TRBD2. There are 14 residues in the CDR3. The germline gives CDR1 MDHEN, CDR2 SYDVKM. Trimming at V came to 4 bases and at J to 6 bases, leaving 6 bases not matched to a gene. The CDR3, as DNA: TGTGCCAGCAGTTGGGGCGGGAGAACCAATGAGCAGTTCTTC. This codes for CASSWGGRTNEQFF.

This sequence joins TRBV18 and TRBJ1-2; D perhaps matches TRBD1 (5 bases). Germline assignment: CDR1 KGHSH and CDR2 LQKENI. The length of the CDR3 is 15 residues. Between the trimmed V and J ends, which lost 3 bases and 0 bases, there was a span of 11 bases. CDR3 in DNA: TGTGCCAGCTCACCGCGGGACCAAACTAACTATGGCTACACCTTC. This codes for CASSPRDQTNYGYTF.

The gene calls are TRBV28 and TRBJ2-7; a weak D match, TRBD2 (7 bases). CDR1 is MDHEN and CDR2 is SYDVKM in the germline V gene. This CDR3 contains 14 residues. V was shortened by 6 bases and J by 0 bases, with 12 bases between the two germline ends. The CDR3 nucleotides are TGTGCCAGCAGGGGGGGGCTTAGCTCCTACGAGCAGTACTTC. The encoded protein is CASRGGLSSYEQYF.

This clone was observed once. This chain links TRBV18 with TRBJ2-5; D possibly corresponds to TRBD2 (6 bases). From germline, CDR1 is KGHSH and CDR2 LQKENI. The V gene lost 1 base and the J gene lost 0 bases, with 21 bases spanning the gap. CDR3 length equals 19 residues. The CDR3 loop reads CASSPQRGFGSWNQETQYF. CDR3 nucleotides: TGTGCCAGCTCACCACAACGAGGGTTCGGGAGTTGGAACCAAGAGACCCAGTACTTC.

The chain uses TRBV6-1 and TRBJ1-5, with 9 nucleotides matching TRBD1. The CDR3 runs 15 residues. Germline trimming cut 4 bases from V and 3 bases from J; bases unmatched to any gene: 4. CDR1 is MNHNS, CDR2 SASEGT, per germline. The CDR3, as DNA: TGTGCCAGCAGTGGAACAGGGGGCTTCAATCAGCCCCAGCATTTT. Protein sequence: CASSGTGGFNQPQHF.

V is TRBV7-2 and J is TRBJ1-2; D remains unclear. The CDR3 has 16 residues. Germline V gene sequence: CDR1 SGHTA, CDR2 FQGNSA. CDR3 bases: TGTGCTACTCTCCCTGGGCCTCTTCTCCACAACTATGGCTACACCTTC. This encodes CATLPGPLLHNYGYTF.